Below, 27 T cell receptor beta chains from the same sample are listed, as sequenced in a study of blood T cell repertoires in COVID-19. Generated by immunoSEQ multiplex PCR, the TCRdb table keeps only in-frame clones and is missing some. Among roughly 60,000 clones listed, nearly 90% were seen once. Source material: peripheral blood. These receptors all stem from a man aged 45-65 years with active COVID-19.

This clone showed up just a few times. This chain connects TRBV10-3 to TRBJ1-2, with D possibly matching TRBD1 (6 bases). The length of the CDR3 is 14 residues. Trimming pared 4 bases from V and 7 bases from J, leaving 16 bases between. Germline CDR1 and CDR2: ENHRY and SYGVKD. CDR3 nucleotide sequence: TGTGCCATCAGTGCGGGCGTTGGACAGCGTGGCTACACCTTC. The encoded protein is CAISAGVGQRGYTF.

The V gene is TRBV10-3, the J gene TRBJ2-3; 8 bases map to TRBD2. The CDR3 covers 14 residues. Germline values: CDR1 ENHRY, CDR2 SYGVKD. V lost 6 bases and J lost 2; bases outside the gene matches: 4. CDR3 sequence: CAIRRGLDTDTQYF. Here the CDR3 DNA reads TGTGCCATCAGAAGGGGACTAGACACAGATACGCAGTATTTT.

The chain links TRBV7-9 to TRBJ2-7, with 8 nucleotides matching TRBD2. Germline CDR1 SEHNR, CDR2 FQNEAQ (reference sequence). This CDR3 has 15 amino acids. Losses at the gene ends were 1 base for V and 5 bases for J; bases not matched to a gene: 7. CDR3 sequence reads: CASSLGRGGRDEQYF. The CDR3 nucleotides read TGTGCCAGCAGCTTAGGCCGGGGGGGCCGGGACGAGCAGTACTTC.

The chain uses TRBV4-3 and TRBJ2-7, with 8 bases that match TRBD1. The junction had 11 bases not matched to a gene; V was cut back by 3 bases and J by 4 bases. This CDR3 comprises 16 residues. The V gene's germline CDR1 is LGHNA and CDR2 YSLEER. This CDR3 reads CASSQDSGTGLYEQYF. The CDR3 bases are TGCGCCAGCAGCCAGGACTCCGGGACAGGCCTTTACGAGCAGTACTTC.

The chain recombines TRBV5-1 with TRBJ2-7; the D gene is possibly TRBD1 (5 bases). From germline, CDR1 is SGHRS and CDR2 YFSETQ. The CDR3 runs 16 residues. The V end lost 7 bases, the J end lost 1 base, and 21 bases lay between the germline ends. The CDR3, as DNA: TGCGCCAGCTGCGATGACAGCACTAAGGTATCCTACGAGCAGTACTTC. Translation: CASCDDSTKVSYEQYF. Full variable domain (outside the CDR3, taken from reference TRBV5-1 and TRBJ2-7): KAGVTQTPRYLIKTRGQQVTLSCSPISGHRSVSWYQQTPGQGLQFLFEYFSETQRNKGNFPGRFSGRQFSNSRSEMNVSTLELGDSALYLCASCDDSTKVSYEQYFGPGTRLTVT.

The J gene is TRBJ2-7, the V gene TRBV5-1; possible D gene TRBD1, 6 bases. CDR1 is SGHRS and CDR2 is YFSETQ in the germline V gene. Trimming left V 5 bases short and J 4 bases short, with 13 bases between. CDR3 length equals 13 residues. The CDR3 reads CASSLWTDYEQYF. CDR3 nucleotides: TGCGCCAGCAGTCTCTGGACAGATTACGAGCAGTACTTC.

This chain connects TRBV25-1 to TRBJ1-1; D might be TRBD1 (5 bases). V was cut by 4 bases and J by 6 bases, with 12 bases left in between. Germline loops: CDR1 MGHDK, CDR2 SYGVNS. This CDR3 region has 13 residues. CDR3 coding DNA: TGTGCCAGCAGTGTTCAGGGATTTCCTGAAGCTTTCTTT. Protein sequence: CASSVQGFPEAFF.

V usage is TRBV19 and J usage is TRBJ1-3; D might be TRBD1 (6 bases). The germline V gene has CDR1 LNHDA and CDR2 SQIVND (reference sequence). V was cut by 6 bases and J by 5 bases, with 14 bases left in between. The CDR3 has 14 residues. The CDR3 loop reads CASSYTGQRNTIYF. CDR3 DNA sequence: TGTGCCAGTAGCTACACGGGACAACGAAACACCATATATTTT.

This rearrangement joins TRBV7-2 to TRBJ2-5, with D tentatively TRBD2 (6 bases). Trimming cost V 0 bases and J 5 bases, with 16 bases left between them. CDR1 is SGHTA and CDR2 is FQGNSA in the germline V gene. There are 16 residues in the CDR3. CDR3 DNA sequence: TGTGCCAGCAGCTTAGCGGCGGGGTATAGCTTGGAGACCCAGTACTTC. The encoded protein is CASSLAAGYSLETQYF.

The V call is TRBV18, the J call TRBJ1-5; D is possibly TRBD1 (6 bases). The CDR3 has 14 residues. Trimming took 6 bases from V and 5 from J, leaving 14 bases between them. CDR1 is KGHSH, CDR2 LQKENI, per germline. CDR3 nucleotide sequence: TGTGCCAGCTCCAAGTCGGGGGGCGATCAGCCCCAGCATTTT. It yields the protein CASSKSGGDQPQHF.

The rearrangement links TRBV19 to TRBJ1-3; D is undetermined. Trimming removed 0 bases at V and 4 bases at J, with 7 bases between. The CDR3 loop spans 14 amino acids. Germline CDR1 LNHDA, CDR2 SQIVND (reference sequence). The DNA for the CDR3 is TGTGCCAGTAGTATAGAACGTGCGGGAAACACCATATATTTT. Encoded protein: CASSIERAGNTIYF.

This clone was seen once. The junction differs from germline at one of its ends, possibly a read error. J is TRBJ2-2 and V is TRBV18; D gene ambiguous. Germline V gene sequence: CDR1 KGHSH, CDR2 LQKENI. The CDR3 runs to 15 residues. The CDR3 bases are TGTGCCAGCTCCCCACAACAGACGAACACCGGGGAGCTGTTTTTT. Protein sequence: CASSPQQTNTGELFF. Drawing the rest from reference TRBV18 and TRBJ2-2, the complete variable domain is NAGVMQNPRHLVRRRGQEARLRCSPMKGHSHVYWYRQLPEEGLKFMVYLQKENIIDESGMPKERFSAEFPKEGPSILRIQQVVRGDSAAYFCASSPQQTNTGELFFGEGSRLTVL.

This chain uses TRBV3-1 (or the pseudogene TRBV3-2) with TRBJ2-5; 7 positions match TRBD2. This CDR3 has 15 residues. Losses at the gene ends were 4 bases for V and 1 base for J; bases not matched to a gene: 6. CDR1 and CDR2 (germline): LGHDT, YNNKEL (reference sequence). The CDR3 reads CASSPTSQSQETQYF. Here the CDR3 DNA reads TGTGCCAGCAGCCCGACTAGCCAAAGCCAAGAGACCCAGTACTTC.

This clone was seen only once. The rearrangement links TRBV7-9 to TRBJ2-5; TRBD2 matches 8 bases. After removal of 2 bases from V and 5 bases from J, the junction contained 13 bases not matched to a gene. There are 17 residues in the CDR3. Germline V lookup: CDR1 SEHNR, CDR2 FQNEAQ (reference sequence). Here the CDR3 DNA reads TGTGCCAGCAGCTTAATGAGGCCCGGGGGGGCAGGTGAGACCCAGTACTTC. It specifies CASSLMRPGGAGETQYF.

V gene TRBV30 combines with J gene TRBJ2-5; 7 nucleotides agree with TRBD1. CDR3 length equals 11 residues. Germline CDR1 reads GTSNPN; CDR2 reads SVGIG (reference sequence). The V gene end was trimmed by 7 bases and the J gene end by 5 bases; junction bases not matched to a gene: 4. The CDR3 nucleotides are TGTGCCTATGACAGGGACGAGACCCAGTACTTC. It yields the protein CAYDRDETQYF.

The V and J genes are TRBV4-1 and TRBJ2-2; weak D call: TRBD1 (6 bases). V was clipped by 3 bases and J by 0 bases, with 17 bases between them. Germline lookup yields CDR1 MGHRA and CDR2 YSYEKL. The CDR3 extends over 18 amino acids. This chain's CDR3 is CASSHFVPGATNTGELFF. The CDR3 DNA follows: TGCGCCAGCAGCCACTTTGTTCCAGGGGCCACGAACACCGGGGAGCTGTTTTTT.

J is TRBJ2-1 and V is TRBV29-1, with 9 bases lining up with TRBD2. This CDR3 is 12 amino acids long. CDR1 is SQVTM, CDR2 ANQGSEA, per germline. V shed 6 bases and J 14 bases; nucleotides not matched to a gene: 11. The CDR3 reads CSVHPTASGKFF. The CDR3 DNA reads TGCAGCGTCCACCCCACAGCTAGCGGGAAGTTCTTC.

This chain links TRBV12-3 or TRBV12-4 with TRBJ1-2; D not certain. The CDR3 is 13 residues long. Between the trimmed V and J ends, which lost 2 bases and 7 bases, there was a span of 11 bases. CDR3 nucleotides: TGTGCCAGCAGTTTATCGCCATGGCCTGGCTACACCTTC. Amino acid sequence: CASSLSPWPGYTF.

With regard to this clone: The germline gene is not matched at one end of the junction; a read error may be the cause. The chain is built from TRBV6-1 and TRBJ1-5; the D is unclear. The CDR3 extends over 14 amino acids. Germline V CDR1 and CDR2: MNHNS, SASEGT. CDR3 in amino acids: CASSEWRDNQPQHF. In DNA form, the CDR3 reads TGTGCCAGTAGTGAATGGAGGGATAATCAGCCCCAGCATTTT.

This clone was found once. The chain combines TRBV7-6 with TRBJ2-5; D may be TRBD2 (7 bases). Germline CDR1 and CDR2: SGHVS and FNYEAQ. V lost 0 bases to trimming and J lost 6 bases, with 17 bases between them. There are 16 residues in the CDR3. The CDR3, as DNA: TGTGCCAGCAGCTTAGCAAGGGGGGGGGACCGCAAGACCCAGTACTTC. It specifies CASSLARGGDRKTQYF.

The chain joins TRBV2 to TRBJ2-3; 8 bases are a match to TRBD2. The germline V gene encodes CDR1 SNHLY and CDR2 FYNNEI. Losses at the gene ends were 6 bases for V and 3 bases for J; bases not matched to a gene: 2. CDR3 length equals 13 residues. The CDR3, as DNA: TGTGCCAGCAGCGGGGGGGCGACAGATACGCAGTATTTT. Encoded protein: CASSGGATDTQYF.

V and J are TRBV4-3 and TRBJ1-4; a possible D gene is TRBD1 (6 bases). The ends were cut back, 1 base at V and 7 bases at J, with 13 bases in the middle. This CDR3 region has 15 residues. CDR1 is LGHNA and CDR2 is YSLEER in the germline V gene. The CDR3: CASSQGQDWSEKLFF. CDR3 nucleotide sequence: TGCGCCAGCAGCCAAGGACAGGACTGGAGTGAAAAACTGTTTTTT.

This clone was detected a few times. V is TRBV5-5 and J is TRBJ1-1, with TRBD1 matching 7 bases. The junction had 7 bases not matched to a gene; V was cut back by 4 bases and J by 4 bases. CDR1 and CDR2 from the germline V gene are SGHKS and YYEKEE (reference sequence). This CDR3 has 14 amino acids. The CDR3 DNA sequence: TGTGCCAGCAGCCTTCAGGGGGTGAGCACTGAAGCTTTCTTT. Its protein product is CASSLQGVSTEAFF.

This clone was observed once. This chain links TRBV19 with TRBJ1-1; no clear D. This CDR3 has 13 amino acids. V was clipped by 1 base and J by 4 bases, with 7 bases between them. Germline CDR1 reads LNHDA; CDR2 reads SQIVND (reference sequence). DNA for the CDR3: TGTGCCAGTAGTATAGTACAGTTCACTGAAGCTTTCTTT. Protein sequence: CASSIVQFTEAFF.

Only one count was recorded for this clone. The chain uses TRBV5-6 and TRBJ2-3, with 12 positions matching TRBD2. The CDR3 extends over 17 amino acids. The germline V gene encodes CDR1 SGHDT and CDR2 YYEEEE. Germline trimming cut 4 bases from V and 4 bases from J; bases unmatched to any gene: 10. CDR3 coding DNA: TGTGCCAGCAGCACCAAAACTAGCGGGGGGACGGCAGATACGCAGTATTTT. Translating it yields CASSTKTSGGTADTQYF.

The chain uses TRBV19 and TRBJ1-3; TRBD1 matches at 7 bases. The CDR3 is 13 amino acids. The V and J ends lost 8 bases and 12 bases, in that order; junction bases with no gene match: 13. Germline V gene lookup returns CDR1 LNHDA and CDR2 SQIVND (reference sequence). In DNA form, the CDR3 reads TGTGCCAGTGCTGAGTTCAGACAGGGTCACATATATTTT. It is translated as CASAEFRQGHIYF. The full variable domain, its missing parts supplied by reference TRBV19 and TRBJ1-3, is DGGITQSPKYLFRKEGQNVTLSCEQNLNHDAMYWYRQDPGQGLRLIYYSQIVNDFQKGDIAEGYSVSREKKESFPLTVTSAQKNPTAFYLCASAEFRQGHIYFGEGSWLTVV.

This clone was seen just once. This chain joins TRBV27 and TRBJ1-5, with a tentative D call TRBD1 (5 bases). The germline V gene has CDR1 MNHEY and CDR2 SMNVEV (reference sequence). The CDR3 sequence is 16 residues long. V dropped 3 bases and J dropped 6 bases, with 18 bases sitting between them. The CDR3 spells CASSLGPGGFGQPQHF. The CDR3, as DNA: TGTGCCAGCAGTTTGGGCCCCGGGGGATTTGGTCAGCCCCAGCATTTT.